The present TCR beta chain was sequenced within a study of multiple sclerosis patients with progressive multifocal leukoencephalopathy. Study-wide results and caveats: Whether JC virus or general immunocompromise explains the findings remained unclear. Less diverse TRB repertoires were suggested in most PML patients.

Each PCR contained spiked synthetic TR CDR3 controls spanning every V-J pairing. Data came from immunoSEQ multiplex PCR; TCRdb stores just in-frame clones and leaves some out. This table holds approximately 31,000 clones, around nine tenths found once. As for this clone: Antigen unknown.

Time point reported: before natalizumab initiation. The TCR was taken from a human donor with multiple sclerosis. The sequenced sample was PBMCs.

CDR3 protein: CASSLVQRDNSPLHF. CDR3 DNA: TGTGCCAGCAGCTTAGTACAGAGAGATAATTCACCCCTCCACTTT. The chain is built from TRBV7-2 and TRBJ1-6, with D unclear. Trimming left V 1 base short and J 5 bases short, with 9 bases between. The CDR3 extends over 15 amino acids. Germline CDR1 is SGHTA and CDR2 is FQGNSA. The whole variable domain, filled in from reference TRBV7-2 and TRBJ1-6, reads GAGVSQSPSNKVTEKGKDVELRCDPISGHTALYWYRQSLGQGLEFLIYFQGNSAPDKSGLPSDRFSAERTGGSVSTLTIQRTQQEDSAVYLCASSLVQRDNSPLHFGNGTRLTVT.